This T cell receptor beta chain derives from a study of control samples from healthy donors and cancer patients. Per germline, CDR1 SGDLS and CDR2 YYNGEE. V shed 3 bases, J shed 9 bases, and the junction held 6 bases outside the gene matches. The length of the CDR3 is 15 residues. Clones were read by immunoSEQ multiplex PCR, and TCRdb kept only the in-frame ones, dropping some. The sample contains about 89,000 clones, approximately 89% of which appear only once. This clone has a handful of counts. The clonotype was recovered from a man in his thirties or forties in good health. The sample comprised blood. The V call is TRBV9, the J call TRBJ2-1, with 13 bases identical to TRBD2. The CDR3 nucleotides read TGTGCCAGCAGCGGAGGACTAGCGGGGGAAGCTGAGCAGTTCTTC. It is translated as CASSGGLAGEAEQFF.